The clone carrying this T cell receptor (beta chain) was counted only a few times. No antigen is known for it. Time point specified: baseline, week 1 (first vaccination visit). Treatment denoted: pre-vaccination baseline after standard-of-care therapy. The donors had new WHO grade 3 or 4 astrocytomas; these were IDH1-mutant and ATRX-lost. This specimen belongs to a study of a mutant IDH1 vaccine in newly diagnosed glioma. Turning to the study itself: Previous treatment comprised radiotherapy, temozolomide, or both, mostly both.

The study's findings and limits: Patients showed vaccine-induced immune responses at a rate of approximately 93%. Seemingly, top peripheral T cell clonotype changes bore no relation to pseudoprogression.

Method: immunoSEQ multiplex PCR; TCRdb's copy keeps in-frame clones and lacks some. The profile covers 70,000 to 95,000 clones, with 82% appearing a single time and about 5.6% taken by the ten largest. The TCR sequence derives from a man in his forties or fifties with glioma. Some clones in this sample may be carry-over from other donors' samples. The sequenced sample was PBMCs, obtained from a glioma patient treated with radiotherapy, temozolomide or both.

Here the CDR3 reads CASSADREAGELFF. CDR3 DNA sequence: TGTGCCAGCAGTGCGGACAGGGAAGCCGGGGAGCTGTTTTTT. The chain recombines TRBV6-4 with TRBJ2-2; 8 bases line up with TRBD1. Germline V gives CDR1 MRHNA, CDR2 SNTAGT. V dropped 4 bases and J dropped 6; count of bases not matched to a gene: 4. This CDR3 has 14 residues.